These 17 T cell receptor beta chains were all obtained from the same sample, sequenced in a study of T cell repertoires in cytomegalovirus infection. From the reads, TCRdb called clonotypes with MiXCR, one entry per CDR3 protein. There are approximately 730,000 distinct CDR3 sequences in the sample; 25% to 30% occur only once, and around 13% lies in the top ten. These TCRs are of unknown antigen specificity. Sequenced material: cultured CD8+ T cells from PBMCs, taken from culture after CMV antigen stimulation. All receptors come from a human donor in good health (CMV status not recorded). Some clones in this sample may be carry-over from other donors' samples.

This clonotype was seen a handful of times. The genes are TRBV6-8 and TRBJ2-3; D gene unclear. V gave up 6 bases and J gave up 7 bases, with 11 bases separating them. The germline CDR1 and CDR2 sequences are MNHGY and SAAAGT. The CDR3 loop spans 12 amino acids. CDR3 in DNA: TGTGCCAGCAGGTCCGGTCAGCATACGCAGTATTTT. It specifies CASRSGQHTQYF.

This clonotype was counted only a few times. This CDR3 is CASSEGARPYEQYF. CDR3 DNA sequence: TGTGCCAGCAGCGAAGGAGCGCGGCCCTACGAGCAGTACTTC. J is TRBJ2-7 and V is TRBV27; D unclear. Germline CDR1 and CDR2: MNHEY and SMNVEV (reference sequence). The CDR3 covers 14 residues. Between the trimmed V and J ends, which lost 6 bases and 2 bases, there was a span of 14 bases.

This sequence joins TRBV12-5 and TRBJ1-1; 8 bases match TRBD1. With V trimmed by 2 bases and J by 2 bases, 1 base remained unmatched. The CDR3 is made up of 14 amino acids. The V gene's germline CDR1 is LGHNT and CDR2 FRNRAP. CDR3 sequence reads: CASGLTGGNTEAFF. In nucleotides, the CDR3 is TGTGCTAGTGGTTTGACAGGGGGTAACACTGAAGCTTTCTTT.

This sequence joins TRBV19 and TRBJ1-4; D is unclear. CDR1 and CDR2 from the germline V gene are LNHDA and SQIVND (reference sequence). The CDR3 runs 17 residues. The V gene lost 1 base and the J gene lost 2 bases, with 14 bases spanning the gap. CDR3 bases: TGTGCCAGTAGTATAGTCGGCCCCTTGCCTACTAATGAAAAACTGTTTTTT. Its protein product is CASSIVGPLPTNEKLFF.

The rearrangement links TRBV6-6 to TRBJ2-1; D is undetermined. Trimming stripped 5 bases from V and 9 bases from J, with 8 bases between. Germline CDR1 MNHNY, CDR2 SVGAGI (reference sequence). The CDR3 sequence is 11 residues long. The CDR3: CASSPVSEQFF. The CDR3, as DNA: TGTGCCAGCAGTCCGGTGAGTGAGCAGTTCTTC.

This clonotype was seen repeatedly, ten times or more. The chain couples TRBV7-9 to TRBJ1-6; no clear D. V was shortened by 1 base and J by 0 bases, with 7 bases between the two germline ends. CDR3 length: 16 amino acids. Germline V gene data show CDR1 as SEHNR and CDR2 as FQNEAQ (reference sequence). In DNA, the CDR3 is TGTGCCAGCAGCTTAGGTCCGAGCTCCTATAATTCACCCCTCCACTTT. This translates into CASSLGPSSYNSPLHF.

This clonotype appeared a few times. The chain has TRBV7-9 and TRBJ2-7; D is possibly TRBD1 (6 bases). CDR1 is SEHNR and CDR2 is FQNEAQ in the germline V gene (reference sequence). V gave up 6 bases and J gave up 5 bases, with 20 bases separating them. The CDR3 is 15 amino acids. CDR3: CASRDGSQGRNEQYF. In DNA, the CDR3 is TGTGCCAGCAGAGATGGGAGCCAGGGGCGGAACGAGCAGTACTTC.

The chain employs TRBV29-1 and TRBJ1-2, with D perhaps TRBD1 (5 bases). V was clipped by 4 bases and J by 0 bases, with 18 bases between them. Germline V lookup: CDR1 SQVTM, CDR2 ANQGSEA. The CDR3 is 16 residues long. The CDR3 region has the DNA TGCAGCGTTGTAAGGGGACTGCAATATTCTAACTATGGCTACACCTTC. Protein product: CSVVRGLQYSNYGYTF. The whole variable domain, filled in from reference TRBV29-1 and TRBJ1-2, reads SAVISQKPSRDICQRGTSLTIQCQVDSQVTMMFWYRQQPGQSLTLIATANQGSEATYESGFVIDKFPISRPNLTFSTLTVSNMSPEDSSIYLCSVVRGLQYSNYGYTFGSGTRLTVV.

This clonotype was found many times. The CDR3 DNA reads TGTGCCAGCAGCTTCGGGACAGGGGATGGTGCGAACTCTGGAAACACCATATATTTT. Protein sequence: CASSFGTGDGANSGNTIYF. The genes are TRBV7-8 and TRBJ1-3; 10 bases are a match to TRBD1. Germline values: CDR1 SGHVS, CDR2 FQNEAQ. CDR3 length: 19 amino acids. V shed 3 bases, J shed 0 bases, and the junction held 11 bases outside the gene matches.

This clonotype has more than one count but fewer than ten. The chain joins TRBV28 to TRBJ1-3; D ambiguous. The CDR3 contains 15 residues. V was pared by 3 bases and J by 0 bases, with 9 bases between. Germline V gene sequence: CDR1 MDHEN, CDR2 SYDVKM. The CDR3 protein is CASSFTLSSGNTIYF. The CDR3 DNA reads TGTGCCAGCAGTTTCACATTAAGCTCTGGAAACACCATATATTTT.

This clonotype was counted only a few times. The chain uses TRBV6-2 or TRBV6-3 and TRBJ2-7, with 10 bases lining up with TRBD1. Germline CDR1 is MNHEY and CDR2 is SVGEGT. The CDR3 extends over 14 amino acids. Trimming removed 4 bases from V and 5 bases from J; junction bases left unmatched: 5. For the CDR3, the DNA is TGTGCCAGCAGTTTAGACAGGGGGCATAACGAGCAGTACGTC. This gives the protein CASSLDRGHNEQYV.

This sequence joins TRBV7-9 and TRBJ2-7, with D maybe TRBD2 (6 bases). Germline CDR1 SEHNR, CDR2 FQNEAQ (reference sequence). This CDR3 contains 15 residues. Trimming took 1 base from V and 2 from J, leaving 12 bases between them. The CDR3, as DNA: TGTGCCAGCAGCTTAGTGGGCGGGGTCGCCTACGAGCAGTACTTC. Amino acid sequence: CASSLVGGVAYEQYF.

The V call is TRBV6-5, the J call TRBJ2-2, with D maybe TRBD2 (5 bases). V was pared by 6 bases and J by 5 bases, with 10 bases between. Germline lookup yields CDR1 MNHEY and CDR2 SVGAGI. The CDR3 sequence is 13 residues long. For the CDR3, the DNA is TGTGCCAGCAGCACTAGTTGGACCGGGGAGCTGTTTTTT. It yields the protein CASSTSWTGELFF.

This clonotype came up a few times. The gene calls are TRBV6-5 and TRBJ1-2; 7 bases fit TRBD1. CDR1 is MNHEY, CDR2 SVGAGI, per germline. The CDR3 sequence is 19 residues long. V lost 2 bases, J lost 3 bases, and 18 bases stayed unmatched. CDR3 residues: CASSYRGVETGFYDYGYTF. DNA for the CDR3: TGTGCCAGCAGTTACCGCGGGGTAGAGACAGGGTTTTACGACTATGGCTACACCTTC.

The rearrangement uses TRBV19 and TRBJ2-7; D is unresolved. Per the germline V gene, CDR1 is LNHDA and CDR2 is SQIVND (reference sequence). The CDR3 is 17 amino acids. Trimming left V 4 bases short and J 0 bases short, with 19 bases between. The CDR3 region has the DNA TGTGCCAGTAGTAAGGACCTAACACTTGCCCTCTCCTACGAGCAGTACTTC. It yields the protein CASSKDLTLALSYEQYF.

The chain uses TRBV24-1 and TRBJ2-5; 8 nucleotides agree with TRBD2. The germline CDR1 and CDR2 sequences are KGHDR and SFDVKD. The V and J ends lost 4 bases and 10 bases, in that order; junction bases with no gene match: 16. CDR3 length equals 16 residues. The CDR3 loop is CATSDFRGAREGCQYF. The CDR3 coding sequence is TGTGCCACCAGTGACTTCCGAGGGGCCCGGGAGGGGTGCCAGTACTTC.

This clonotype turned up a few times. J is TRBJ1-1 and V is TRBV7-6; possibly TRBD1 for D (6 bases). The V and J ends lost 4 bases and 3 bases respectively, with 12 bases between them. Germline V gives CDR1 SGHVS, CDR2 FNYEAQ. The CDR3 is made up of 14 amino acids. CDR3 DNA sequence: TGTGCCAGCAGCTGGACAGTTCATGACACTGAAGCTTTCTTT. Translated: CASSWTVHDTEAFF.